This is a list of T cell receptor beta chains from one sample in a study of somatic mutations in cytotoxic T cells in rheumatoid arthritis. The method was immunoSEQ multiplex PCR; TCRdb's version includes in-frame clones alone and lacks a portion of them. Among about 3,600 clones listed, approximately 84% were seen once. Sequencing was done on a sample of CD8+ T cells sorted from blood. Receptors originate from a man in his forties or fifties with rheumatoid arthritis. Each CDR3 is given with its conserved first and last residue. The order of the fields is D gene, V gene, clone size, J gene, CDR3 DNA, CDR3 protein. D genes are given only for firm matches. Clone size is stated in some rows and not others, as once, few, many or a class when expanded.

d_gene: NA
v_gene: TRBV9
abundance: NA
j_gene: TRBJ1-1
CDR3nt: TGTGCCAGCAGCGTACAAAACGAGGCGGTGGCCGAGGCTTTCTTT
CDR3aa: CASSVQNEAVAEAFF

d_gene: NA
v_gene: TRBV6-6
abundance: NA
j_gene: TRBJ1-4
CDR3nt: TGTGCCAGCAGTTACTCGGGGTTACGGGGTGAAAAACTGTTTTTT
CDR3aa: CASSYSGLRGEKLFF

d_gene: TRBD1
v_gene: TRBV9
abundance: once
j_gene: TRBJ2-1
CDR3nt: TGTGCCAGCAGCGTAGCGTACAGGGGCAAATACAATGAGCAGTTCTTC
CDR3aa: CASSVAYRGKYNEQFF

d_gene: NA
v_gene: TRBV27
abundance: NA
j_gene: TRBJ2-7
CDR3nt: TGTGCCAGCAGTTTTAGCGGAACCTACGAGCAGTACTTC
CDR3aa: CASSFSGTYEQYF

d_gene: NA
v_gene: TRBV18
abundance: NA
j_gene: TRBJ1-5
CDR3nt: TGTGCCAGCTCGGATACTAGTAATCAGCCCCAGCATTTT
CDR3aa: CASSDTSNQPQHF

d_gene: NA
v_gene: TRBV19
abundance: NA
j_gene: TRBJ2-1
CDR3nt: TGTGCCAGTAGCTCGGGGAGAGGAGGACGGAATGAGCAGTTCTTC
CDR3aa: CASSSGRGGRNEQFF

d_gene: NA
v_gene: TRBV28
abundance: NA
j_gene: TRBJ2-6
CDR3nt: TGTGCCAGCAAGGCGGCTCTGGGGGCCAACGTCCTGACTTTC
CDR3aa: CASKAALGANVLTF

d_gene: NA
v_gene: TRBV11-3
abundance: once
j_gene: TRBJ2-7
CDR3nt: TGTGCCAGCAGTATGGGTACAGGGTATGGCGAGCAGTACTTC
CDR3aa: CASSMGTGYGEQYF

d_gene: TRBD1
v_gene: TRBV28
abundance: NA
j_gene: TRBJ2-7
CDR3nt: TGTGCCAGTCAGACAGGGGGCGCGGCGCTGGGGGAGCAGTACTTC
CDR3aa: CASQTGGAALGEQYF

d_gene: NA
v_gene: TRBV27
abundance: few
j_gene: TRBJ2-1
CDR3nt: TGTGCCAGCAGTTTTTTGGTAGCTCGCAATGAGCAGTTCTTC
CDR3aa: CASSFLVARNEQFF

d_gene: TRBD2
v_gene: TRBV6-4
abundance: few
j_gene: TRBJ2-1
CDR3nt: TGTGCCAGCAGTGACGCCGGGACTAGTGAGCAGTTCTTC
CDR3aa: CASSDAGTSEQFF

d_gene: NA
v_gene: TRBV7-9
abundance: NA
j_gene: TRBJ1-3
CDR3nt: TGTGCCAGCAGCTCCGGGGGAGTAGGCACCATATATTTT
CDR3aa: CASSSGGVGTIYF

d_gene: NA
v_gene: TRBV13
abundance: NA
j_gene: TRBJ2-3
CDR3nt: TGTGCCAGCAGCTTGGGGCTCACAGATACGCAGTATTTT
CDR3aa: CASSLGLTDTQYF

d_gene: TRBD2
v_gene: TRBV7-8
abundance: NA
j_gene: TRBJ2-2
CDR3nt: TGTGCCAGCAGCTTAGGCTCCGGGAGGGGGACCGGGGAGCTGTTTTTT
CDR3aa: CASSLGSGRGTGELFF

d_gene: TRBD1
v_gene: TRBV10-3
abundance: NA
j_gene: TRBJ1-1
CDR3nt: TGTGCCATCAGATATGACAGGGATCGTGAAGCTTTCTTT
CDR3aa: CAIRYDRDREAFF

d_gene: NA
v_gene: TRBV6-6
abundance: NA
j_gene: TRBJ1-1
CDR3nt: TGTGCCAGCAGTTACACGGACACTGAAGCTTTCTTT
CDR3aa: CASSYTDTEAFF

d_gene: NA
v_gene: TRBV28
abundance: NA
j_gene: TRBJ1-5
CDR3nt: TGTGCCAGCTTCCTCACCGGGACAAATAGCAATCAGCCCCAGCATTTT
CDR3aa: CASFLTGTNSNQPQHF

d_gene: NA
v_gene: TRBV15
abundance: NA
j_gene: TRBJ2-2
CDR3nt: TGTGCCACCAGCAGAGATGGAGAGGCCGGGGAGCTGTTTTTT
CDR3aa: CATSRDGEAGELFF

d_gene: NA
v_gene: TRBV4-3
abundance: NA
j_gene: TRBJ2-7
CDR3nt: TGCGCCAGCAGCCAATCTTCAGCCGGGAGCTACGAGCAGTACTTC
CDR3aa: CASSQSSAGSYEQYF

d_gene: TRBD2
v_gene: TRBV6-6
abundance: NA
j_gene: TRBJ2-7
CDR3nt: TGTGCCAGCAGTCCGGATGGGGGAGGGTACGTGGAGCAGTACTTC
CDR3aa: CASSPDGGGYVEQYF

d_gene: NA
v_gene: TRBV10-2
abundance: NA
j_gene: TRBJ1-1
CDR3nt: TGCGCCAGCAGTGAGCAGGGTAAGACTGAAGCTTTCTTT
CDR3aa: CASSEQGKTEAFF

d_gene: TRBD2
v_gene: TRBV4-2
abundance: NA
j_gene: TRBJ2-7
CDR3nt: TGTGCCAGCAGCCAAGATTGGGGGGAGGGGACCTACGAGCAGTACTTC
CDR3aa: CASSQDWGEGTYEQYF

d_gene: TRBD1
v_gene: TRBV27
abundance: once
j_gene: TRBJ2-1
CDR3nt: TGTGCCAGCTCCGGGACAGGGTTTATCGATGAGCAGTTCTTC
CDR3aa: CASSGTGFIDEQFF

d_gene: NA
v_gene: TRBV30
abundance: NA
j_gene: TRBJ2-2
CDR3nt: TGTGCCTGGAGTGGCCAGTTTTCGAACACCGGGGAGCTGTTTTTT
CDR3aa: CAWSGQFSNTGELFF

d_gene: NA
v_gene: TRBV4-1
abundance: NA
j_gene: TRBJ2-1
CDR3nt: TGCGCCAGCAGCGCTAGCGAGAACAATGAGCAGTTCTTC
CDR3aa: CASSASENNEQFF

d_gene: TRBD2
v_gene: TRBV4-1
abundance: NA
j_gene: TRBJ2-1
CDR3nt: TGCGCCAGCAGCCGCCAACCTAGCGGCTCCTACAATGAGCAGTTCTTC
CDR3aa: CASSRQPSGSYNEQFF

d_gene: TRBD1
v_gene: TRBV29-1
abundance: NA
j_gene: TRBJ1-2
CDR3nt: TGCAGCGTTGTGGGCAGGGGGTATGGCTACACCTTC
CDR3aa: CSVVGRGYGYTF

d_gene: TRBD2
v_gene: TRBV4-1
abundance: NA
j_gene: TRBJ2-7
CDR3nt: TGCGCCAGCAGCCAGACGGGACTAGCGGGAGCAAAGCAGTACTTC
CDR3aa: CASSQTGLAGAKQYF

d_gene: NA
v_gene: TRBV7-3
abundance: once
j_gene: TRBJ2-1
CDR3nt: TGTGCCAGCAGCCCCGAGTTTTCGAACAATGAGCAGTTCTTC
CDR3aa: CASSPEFSNNEQFF

d_gene: TRBD1
v_gene: TRBV11-2
abundance: NA
j_gene: TRBJ2-5
CDR3nt: TGTGCCAGCAGCTTTATTGACAGGGACCAAGAGACCCAGTACTTC
CDR3aa: CASSFIDRDQETQYF

d_gene: NA
v_gene: TRBV7-3
abundance: NA
j_gene: TRBJ2-5
CDR3nt: TGTGCCAGCAGCTTAAGCGCAGGACTACAAGAGACCCAGTACTTC
CDR3aa: CASSLSAGLQETQYF

d_gene: NA
v_gene: TRBV7-2
abundance: NA
j_gene: TRBJ1-1
CDR3nt: TGTGCCAGCAGCCCCTCTATGAACACTGAAGCTTTCTTT
CDR3aa: CASSPSMNTEAFF

d_gene: NA
v_gene: TRBV19
abundance: NA
j_gene: TRBJ1-4
CDR3nt: TGTGCCAGTAGCCTAGATACAACTAATGAAAAACTGTTTTTT
CDR3aa: CASSLDTTNEKLFF

d_gene: TRBD2
v_gene: TRBV28
abundance: NA
j_gene: TRBJ2-7
CDR3nt: TGTGCCAGCAGTCGGACTAGTTGGAAAACCGAGCAGTACTTC
CDR3aa: CASSRTSWKTEQYF

d_gene: NA
v_gene: TRBV6-5
abundance: NA
j_gene: TRBJ1-2
CDR3nt: TGTGCCAGCAGTTTAGAAGAGTTCTATGGCTACACCTTC
CDR3aa: CASSLEEFYGYTF

d_gene: NA
v_gene: TRBV9
abundance: NA
j_gene: TRBJ2-5
CDR3nt: TGTGCCAGCAGCGTACGTAGCGGACAAGAGACCCAGTACTTC
CDR3aa: CASSVRSGQETQYF

d_gene: TRBD2
v_gene: TRBV27
abundance: NA
j_gene: TRBJ2-1
CDR3nt: TGTGCCAGCAAAACAAGCGGGAGCCTCGACAATGAGCAGTTCTTC
CDR3aa: CASKTSGSLDNEQFF

d_gene: NA
v_gene: TRBV27
abundance: NA
j_gene: TRBJ2-2
CDR3nt: TGTGCCAGCAGTCCACACTTAGCCCTAGCGAACACCGGGGAGCTGTTTTTT
CDR3aa: CASSPHLALANTGELFF

d_gene: NA
v_gene: TRBV7-9
abundance: hyperexpanded
j_gene: TRBJ2-1
CDR3nt: TGTGCCAGCAGGCTGGTGGACGGACTCAATGAGCAGTTCTTC
CDR3aa: CASRLVDGLNEQFF